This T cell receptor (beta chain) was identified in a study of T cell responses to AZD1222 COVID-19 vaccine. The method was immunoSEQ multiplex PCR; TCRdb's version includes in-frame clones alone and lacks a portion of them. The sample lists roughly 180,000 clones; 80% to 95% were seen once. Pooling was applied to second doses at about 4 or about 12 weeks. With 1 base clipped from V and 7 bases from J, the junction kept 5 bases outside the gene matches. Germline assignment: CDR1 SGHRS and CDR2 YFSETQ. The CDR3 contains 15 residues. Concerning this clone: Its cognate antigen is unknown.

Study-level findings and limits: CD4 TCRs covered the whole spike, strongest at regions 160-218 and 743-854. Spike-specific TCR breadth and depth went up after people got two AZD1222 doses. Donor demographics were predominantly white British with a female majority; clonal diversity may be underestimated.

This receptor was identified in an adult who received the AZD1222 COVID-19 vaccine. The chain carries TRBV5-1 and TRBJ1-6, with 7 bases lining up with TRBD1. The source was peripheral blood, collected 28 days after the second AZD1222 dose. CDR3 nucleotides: TGCGCCAGCAGCTTGTCAGGGGGAGTCAATTCACCCCTCCACTTT. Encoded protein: CASSLSGGVNSPLHF.